Given below is one T cell receptor (beta chain) in context. Its antigen is unidentified. The data stem from a study of cytomegalovirus exposure and HLA in healthy donors. Study-level results: With further analysis later on, most CMV-associated TCR beta chains appeared HLA-restricted.

Germline CDR1 reads MNHNS; CDR2 reads SASEGT. The CDR3 is 13 amino acids. V shed 5 bases and J 8 bases; nucleotides not matched to a gene: 8. This PCR relied on a set of 60 Vbeta primers and 13 Jbeta primers. The protocol was immunoSEQ multiplex PCR, while the TCRdb copy is restricted to in-frame clones and leaves out a portion. This sample has nearly 110,000 clones, with roughly four fifths found just once. Input material: PBMCs. The source is a man younger than 35 in good health and CMV-seronegative. The J gene is TRBJ1-2, the V gene TRBV6-1, with TRBD1 identical over 7 bases. CDR3 in DNA: TGTGCCAGCAGTAACCGACAGGGTAGGGGCTACACCTTC. Protein sequence: CASSNRQGRGYTF.